The 30 T cell receptor beta chains presented below share a single source sample, sequenced in a study of OX40 agonist ivuxolimab in advanced cancers. Assay used: immunoSEQ multiplex PCR; TCRdb lists only in-frame clones, some missing. The sample includes some 69,000 clones, 70% to 90% of them seen just once. The material sequenced was CD4+ or CD8+ T cells sorted from blood, taken in a trial of the OX40 agonist ivuxolimab. All receptors derive from an adult with an advanced solid tumor such as melanoma, head and neck, liver or kidney cancer.

V gene TRBV4-3 combines with J gene TRBJ1-4; no definite D call. Germline loops: CDR1 LGHNA, CDR2 YSLEER. Trimming cost V 2 bases and J 3 bases, with 10 bases left between them. The CDR3 totals 15 residues. CDR3 nucleotides: TGCGCCAGCAGCCAATCGGCTGGAGCTAATGAAAAACTGTTTTTT. As protein: CASSQSAGANEKLFF.

The rearrangement uses TRBV5-1 and TRBJ2-1; 16 bases are shared with TRBD2. The CDR3 is 17 amino acids. The germline V gene has CDR1 SGHRS and CDR2 YFSETQ. The V and J ends lost 0 bases and 7 bases, in that order; junction bases with no gene match: 4. The CDR3 region has the DNA TGCGCCAGCAGCTTGGCCGGGACTAGCGGGAGGGAAAATGAGCAGTTCTTC. This encodes CASSLAGTSGRENEQFF.

The CDR3 reads CASSLGLAGSIQYF. DNA of the CDR3: TGTGCCAGCAGCTTAGGGCTAGCGGGAAGTATTCAGTACTTC. The chain couples TRBV11-1 to TRBJ2-4; 9 nucleotides agree with TRBD2. The junction had 5 bases not matched to a gene; V was cut back by 1 base and J by 10 bases. The CDR3 contains 14 residues. Germline assignment: CDR1 SGHAT and CDR2 FQDESV (reference sequence).

The CDR3 region is CASSLQASGLYEQYF. The CDR3, as DNA: TGTGCCAGTAGTTTGCAGGCTAGCGGCTTATACGAGCAGTACTTC. The rearrangement joins TRBV19 to TRBJ2-7, with 7 bases fitting TRBD2. Per germline, CDR1 LNHDA and CDR2 SQIVND (reference sequence). CDR3 length: 15 amino acids. J was trimmed by 4 bases and V by 5 bases; bases with no gene match: 11.

The chain couples TRBV7-2 to TRBJ1-1, with D unclear. The CDR3 is made up of 15 amino acids. Deletions cut 0 bases from V and 2 bases from J, with 10 bases between. Germline CDR1 SGHTA, CDR2 FQGNSA. The CDR3: CASSLASFLNTEAFF. For the CDR3, the DNA is TGTGCCAGCAGCTTAGCCTCTTTCCTAAACACTGAAGCTTTCTTT.

The chain combines TRBV30 with TRBJ1-4; tentatively, D is TRBD1 (6 bases). V was shortened by 4 bases and J by 6 bases, with 12 bases between the two germline ends. The germline V gene encodes CDR1 GTSNPN and CDR2 SVGIG (reference sequence). The CDR3 is made up of 13 amino acids. This CDR3 reads CAWNDRNHEKLFF. The CDR3 DNA is TGTGCCTGGAACGACAGGAACCATGAAAAACTGTTTTTT.

The chain recombines TRBV28 with TRBJ1-2, with 7 bases identical to TRBD1. CDR3 size: 15 residues. Germline-derived CDR1 and CDR2 are MDHEN and SYDVKM. V was pared by 5 bases and J by 4 bases, with 10 bases of the junction left unmatched. This CDR3 is CASSPPGQILYGYTF. The CDR3 DNA reads as TGTGCCAGCAGTCCTCCGGGACAGATTCTCTATGGCTACACCTTC.

V usage is TRBV11-3 and J usage is TRBJ2-1; the match to TRBD2 covers 10 bases. The CDR3 is 15 amino acids. Germline CDR1 SGHNT, CDR2 YENEEA. V dropped 0 bases and J dropped 4; count of bases not matched to a gene: 0. The CDR3: CASSLELAGYNEQFF. The CDR3 DNA reads as TGTGCCAGCAGCTTAGAACTAGCGGGATACAATGAGCAGTTCTTC.

About this clone itself: At the DNA level, this CDR3 is encoded by other sequences in the same sample as well. The rearrangement links TRBV27 to TRBJ1-4, with D possibly matching TRBD1 (5 bases). CDR1 MNHEY and CDR2 SMNVEV come from the germline V gene (reference sequence). Trimming removed 6 bases from V and 4 bases from J, with 15 bases in between. The CDR3 covers 15 residues. This chain's CDR3 is CASRRPGTGNEKLFF. In nucleotides, the CDR3 is TGTGCCAGCAGGCGCCCCGGGACGGGTAATGAAAAACTGTTTTTT.

V and J are TRBV11-2 and TRBJ2-7; the match to TRBD2 covers 9 bases. The V gene's germline CDR1 is SGHAT and CDR2 FQNNGV. The CDR3 is 15 residues long. V gave up 5 bases and J gave up 2 bases; unmatched junction bases: 7. The CDR3 DNA sequence: TGTGCCAGCAGCCTCCGACTAGCGGCGACCTACGAGCAGTACTTC. Translating it yields CASSLRLAATYEQYF.

The chain carries TRBV4-2 and TRBJ2-1, with D tentatively TRBD2 (5 bases). The length of the CDR3 is 13 residues. V was trimmed by 2 bases and J by 8 bases, leaving 10 bases between them. Germline CDR1 is LGHNA and CDR2 is YNFKEQ. CDR3 in DNA: TGTGCCAGCAGCCAATTATCCGGGGATGAGCAGTTCTTC. Its translation: CASSQLSGDEQFF.

The rearrangement joins TRBV6-5 to TRBJ1-2; TRBD1 might be the D (5 bases). The germline V gene encodes CDR1 MNHEY and CDR2 SVGAGI. The length of the CDR3 is 14 residues. V shed 7 bases and J shed 7 bases, with 19 bases lying between them. The CDR3 DNA reads as TGTGCCAGCACCAGGGCGCAAGGATCCGTTGGCTACACCTTC. It encodes CASTRAQGSVGYTF.

As concerns this clone: Additional DNA sequences in this sample encode the identical CDR3. The V call is TRBV9, the J call TRBJ2-1; 10 positions agree with TRBD2. Germline CDR1 is SGDLS and CDR2 is YYNGEE. The CDR3 runs to 16 residues. V dropped 1 base and J dropped 6; count of bases not matched to a gene: 7. The CDR3 DNA is TGTGCCAGCAGCGTAACAGCGGGAGGGCGGGGCAATGAGCAGTTCTTC. It codes for CASSVTAGGRGNEQFF. Looking up the rest from reference TRBV9 and TRBJ2-1 gives the full variable domain: DSGVTQTPKHLITATGQRVTLRCSPRSGDLSVYWYQQSLDQGLQFLIQYYNGEERAKGNILERFSAQQFPDLHSELNLSSLELGDSALYFCASSVTAGGRGNEQFFGPGTRLTVL.

The rearrangement uses TRBV7-2 and TRBJ2-5; TRBD1 aligns across 9 bases. The CDR3 is made up of 15 amino acids. Germline lookup yields CDR1 SGHTA and CDR2 FQGNSA. J lost 5 bases, V lost 0 bases, and 4 bases had no gene match. This CDR3 reads CASSLAGTGWETQYF. The DNA of the CDR3 is TGTGCCAGCAGCTTAGCCGGGACAGGGTGGGAGACCCAGTACTTC.

In the case of this clone: A read error may produce the germline difference seen at one junction end. The V and J genes are TRBV7-2 and TRBJ1-2, with D unresolved. CDR3 size: 9 residues. Germline-derived CDR1 and CDR2 are SGHTA and FQGNSA. CDR3 sequence reads: CASSFPLSF. DNA for the CDR3: TGTGCCAGCAGCTTTCCCCTCTCCTTC. Looking up the rest from reference TRBV7-2 and TRBJ1-2 gives the full variable domain: GAGVSQSPSNKVTEKGKDVELRCDPISGHTALYWYRQSLGQGLEFLIYFQGNSAPDKSGLPSDRFSAERTGGSVSTLTIQRTQQEDSAVYLCASSFPLSFGSGTRLTVV.

Details on this clone: Additional DNA sequences in this sample encode the identical CDR3. The chain recombines TRBV7-9 with TRBJ1-5; D is possibly TRBD1 (5 bases). With 2 bases removed from V and 7 bases from J, the gap between germline ends came to 12 bases. Per the germline V gene, CDR1 is SEHNR and CDR2 is FQNEAQ (reference sequence). CDR3 length: 14 amino acids. The CDR3 nucleotides are TGTGCCAGCAGCTTAAAGACGGGGCCCCAGCCCCAGCATTTT. It translates to CASSLKTGPQPQHF.

The rearrangement links TRBV7-9 to TRBJ1-4, with 7 bases that match TRBD1. The CDR3 consists of 14 residues. From germline, CDR1 is SEHNR and CDR2 FQNEAQ (reference sequence). V dropped 3 bases and J dropped 5; count of bases not matched to a gene: 3. The CDR3 DNA is TGTGCCAGCAGCTTCCGGGACAGAAATGAAAAACTGTTTTTT. It yields the protein CASSFRDRNEKLFF.

The genes are TRBV30 and TRBJ2-1, with 11 bases identical to TRBD2. The CDR3 covers 16 residues. Germline CDR1 GTSNPN, CDR2 SVGIG (reference sequence). V was clipped by 0 bases and J by 4 bases; unmatched bases: 5. CDR3 sequence reads: CAWSVLGLAVYNEQFF. In nucleotides, the CDR3 is TGTGCCTGGAGTGTACTGGGACTAGCGGTTTACAATGAGCAGTTCTTC. The full variable domain, completed using reference TRBV30 and TRBJ2-1, is SQTIHQWPATLVQPVGSPLSLECTVEGTSNPNLYWYRQAAGRGLQLLFYSVGIGQISSEVPQNLSASRPQDRQFILSSKKLLLSDSGFYLCAWSVLGLAVYNEQFFGPGTRLTVL.

This chain connects TRBV7-2 to TRBJ2-3; 12 bases are a match to TRBD2. Germline V gene sequence: CDR1 SGHTA, CDR2 FQGNSA. The CDR3 spans 15 residues. Trimming cost V 4 bases and J 3 bases; bases outside gene matches: 2. CDR3 amino acids: CASSYGLAGTDTQYF. The CDR3 coding sequence is TGTGCCAGCAGCTACGGACTAGCGGGAACAGATACGCAGTATTTT.

The chain combines TRBV5-1 with TRBJ1-6; D gene ambiguous. Germline loops: CDR1 SGHRS, CDR2 YFSETQ. This CDR3 region has 16 residues. The V end lost 0 bases, the J end lost 10 bases, and 17 bases lay between the germline ends. The CDR3 spells CASSLADGRWRSPLHF. The DNA for the CDR3 is TGCGCCAGCAGCTTGGCCGACGGCCGTTGGAGATCACCCCTCCACTTT.

V is TRBV28 and J is TRBJ1-4, with TRBD1 identical over 9 bases. The CDR3 extends over 13 amino acids. J lost 4 bases, V lost 10 bases, and 4 bases had no gene match. Germline V gene sequence: CDR1 MDHEN, CDR2 SYDVKM. The CDR3 DNA reads as TGTGCCATCATGGGACAGGGTAATGAAAAACTGTTTTTT. It codes for CAIMGQGNEKLFF.

This clone was counted only a few times. V and J are TRBV6-1 and TRBJ1-1, with 8 bases matching TRBD1. Trimming took 4 bases from V and 5 from J; bases not matched to a gene: 6. Germline V lookup: CDR1 MNHNS, CDR2 SASEGT. CDR3 length: 14 amino acids. The DNA of the CDR3 is TGTGCCAGCAGTGTATTACAGGGGGTAACTGAAGCTTTCTTT. Amino acids: CASSVLQGVTEAFF.

The chain couples TRBV5-1 to TRBJ1-6, with D unclear. This CDR3 has 15 amino acids. Germline values: CDR1 SGHRS, CDR2 YFSETQ. The V end lost 4 bases, the J end lost 5 bases, and 13 bases lay between the germline ends. The CDR3 DNA sequence: TGCGCCAGCAGCCCGCGGGAGGGTCATAATTCACCCCTCCACTTT. Translating it yields CASSPREGHNSPLHF.

This rearrangement joins TRBV18 to TRBJ2-3, with TRBD2 as a possible D gene (6 bases). The CDR3 contains 14 residues. V was clipped by 3 bases and J by 4 bases, with 11 bases between them. Per germline, CDR1 KGHSH and CDR2 LQKENI. CDR3 region: CASSPEGRADTQYF. The CDR3 coding sequence is TGTGCCAGCTCACCGGAGGGTCGCGCAGATACGCAGTATTTT.

CDR3 residues: CASSPKTGNSYEQYF. DNA for the CDR3: TGTGCCAGTAGTCCCAAAACAGGGAACTCCTACGAGCAGTACTTC. V usage is TRBV19 and J usage is TRBJ2-7; D perhaps matches TRBD1 (6 bases). The CDR3 has 15 residues. The germline CDR1 and CDR2 sequences are LNHDA and SQIVND (reference sequence). The V end was cut by 5 bases, the J end by 0 bases, with 14 bases between.

There are a few counts of this clone. This rearrangement joins TRBV28 to TRBJ1-2, with 7 bases aligning to TRBD1. With V trimmed by 5 bases and J by 9 bases, 6 bases remained unmatched. CDR1 MDHEN and CDR2 SYDVKM come from the germline V gene. CDR3 length equals 12 residues. CDR3 sequence (DNA): TGTGCCAGCAGTCAGACAGGGAAAAGCTACACCTTC. This translates into CASSQTGKSYTF.

This chain connects TRBV2 to TRBJ1-5; no firm D call. V was pared by 2 bases and J by 1 base, with 15 bases between. This CDR3 has 17 residues. Germline-derived CDR1 and CDR2 are SNHLY and FYNNEI. Here the CDR3 reads CASSEFPGRGSNQPQHF. The CDR3 nucleotides are TGTGCCAGCAGTGAATTTCCAGGCCGCGGAAGCAATCAGCCCCAGCATTTT.

The rearrangement joins TRBV6-1 to TRBJ2-5; 11 bases agree with TRBD2. With V trimmed by 4 bases and J by 4 bases, 5 bases remained unmatched. Germline-derived CDR1 and CDR2 are MNHNS and SASEGT. This CDR3 comprises 15 residues. DNA of the CDR3: TGTGCCAGCAGTGCAGGACTAGCGGGCGGAGAGACCCAGTACTTC. This encodes CASSAGLAGGETQYF.

V and J are TRBV4-1 and TRBJ1-1; perhaps TRBD1 as D (5 bases). CDR1 is MGHRA, CDR2 YSYEKL, per germline. Trimming removed 4 bases at V and 2 bases at J, with 11 bases between. The CDR3 consists of 14 residues. The CDR3 DNA reads as TGCGCCAGCAGCCGCGACAGCATCAACACTGAAGCTTTCTTT. This gives the protein CASSRDSINTEAFF.

V and J are TRBV28 and TRBJ1-3; 7 bases match TRBD1. This CDR3 has 14 residues. V was clipped by 6 bases and J by 0 bases; unmatched bases: 2. Germline loops: CDR1 MDHEN, CDR2 SYDVKM. The CDR3 DNA reads as TGTGCCAGCAGGCCAGGGGGCTCTGGAAACACCATATATTTT. This translates into CASRPGGSGNTIYF.